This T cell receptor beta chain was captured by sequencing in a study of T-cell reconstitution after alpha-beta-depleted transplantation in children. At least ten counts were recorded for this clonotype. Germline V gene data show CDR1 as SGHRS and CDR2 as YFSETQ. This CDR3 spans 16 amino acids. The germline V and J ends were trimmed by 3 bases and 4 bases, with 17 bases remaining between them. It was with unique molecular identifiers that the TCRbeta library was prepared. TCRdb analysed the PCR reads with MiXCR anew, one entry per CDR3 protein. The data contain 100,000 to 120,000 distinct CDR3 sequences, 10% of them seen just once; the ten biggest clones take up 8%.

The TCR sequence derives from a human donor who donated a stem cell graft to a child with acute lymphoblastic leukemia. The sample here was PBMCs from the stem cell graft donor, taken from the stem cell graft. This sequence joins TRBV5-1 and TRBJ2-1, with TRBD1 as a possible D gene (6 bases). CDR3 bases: TGCGCCAGCAGCTCTGGACCCCCCAGGGGATACAATGAGCAGTTCTTC. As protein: CASSSGPPRGYNEQFF. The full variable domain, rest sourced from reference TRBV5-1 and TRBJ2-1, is KAGVTQTPRYLIKTRGQQVTLSCSPISGHRSVSWYQQTPGQGLQFLFEYFSETQRNKGNFPGRFSGRQFSNSRSEMNVSTLELGDSALYLCASSSGPPRGYNEQFFGPGTRLTVL.